This entry features one TCR beta chain sequence. Making the TCR beta cDNA relied on 5'RACE template switching with UMIs. TCRdb re-called the 5' RACE reads; one entry per CDR3 protein, DNA not given. The listing records roughly 170,000 distinct CDR3 sequences. The entry originates in a study of T cells expressing NK-cell markers. The CDR3 has 14 amino acids. Germline CDR1 reads SGHRS; CDR2 reads YFSETQ. Sequencing used blood T cells: a sorted CD56 or NKG2C T cell subset, CD4+ or CD8+ T cells, or bulk PBMC T cells (not recorded which). The chain is built from TRBV5-1 and TRBJ1-1. This clonotype was obtained from a woman aged 18 to 69 in good health. CDR3 amino acids: CASSLRQGGPEAFF.